These 27 T cell receptor beta chains came from one sample sequenced in a study of yellow fever vaccine responses in identical twins. Using its own MiXCR run on the RT-PCR reads, TCRdb lists one record per CDR3 protein. The table has approximately 3,800 distinct CDR3 sequences, around 90% seen once. This specimen was T cells from blood (PBMCs), unsorted or a sorted subset (not recorded which), taken before or after yellow fever vaccination (not recorded which). The source is a woman between 18 and 29 years old who received the yellow fever vaccine.

The chain joins TRBV10-1 to TRBJ1-2; D is uncertain. The CDR3 is 12 amino acids. V was cut by 5 bases and J by 7 bases, with 11 bases left in between. The germline gives CDR1 WNHNN, CDR2 SYGVQD (reference sequence). CDR3 nucleotide sequence: TGCGCCAGCAGTAGCCCAGGTCGTGGCTACACCTTC. The encoded protein is CASSSPGRGYTF.

The V call is TRBV15, the J call TRBJ1-1; D not resolved. Trimming cost V 0 bases and J 3 bases, with 5 bases left between them. The germline V gene has CDR1 LNHNV and CDR2 YYDKDF (reference sequence). This CDR3 has 13 amino acids. Here the CDR3 reads CATSREPHTEAFF. As DNA, the CDR3 is TGTGCCACCAGCAGAGAGCCGCACACTGAAGCTTTCTTT.

The gene calls are TRBV30 and TRBJ2-1; tentatively, D is TRBD2 (5 bases). The CDR3 spans 12 residues. V was pared by 0 bases and J by 7 bases, with 7 bases between. Germline-derived CDR1 and CDR2 are GTSNPN and SVGIG (reference sequence). DNA of the CDR3: TGTGCCTGGAGTGTTCGGGGTAATGAGCAGTTCTTC. Translation gives CAWSVRGNEQFF. Complete variable domain (other parts from reference TRBV30 and TRBJ2-1): SQTIHQWPATLVQPVGSPLSLECTVEGTSNPNLYWYRQAAGRGLQLLFYSVGIGQISSEVPQNLSASRPQDRQFILSSKKLLLSDSGFYLCAWSVRGNEQFFGPGTRLTVL.

The chain couples TRBV5-4 to TRBJ2-7; D uncertain. V was pared by 0 bases and J by 2 bases, with 9 bases between. Germline V gene sequence: CDR1 SGHNT, CDR2 YYREEE (reference sequence). The CDR3 runs to 14 residues. CDR3 DNA sequence: TGTGCCAGCAGCTTGGGCGGAAGACCCTACGAGCAGTACTTC. As protein: CASSLGGRPYEQYF.

The count of this clonotype is one. The genes are TRBV29-1 and TRBJ2-5; D call uncertain. V dropped 0 bases and J dropped 1 base, with 9 bases sitting between them. There are 14 residues in the CDR3. Per germline, CDR1 SQVTM and CDR2 ANQGSEA. The CDR3 nucleotides read TGCAGCGTTGAAGATATTGCAGTCCAAGAGACCCAGTACTTC. Translating gives CSVEDIAVQETQYF.

V and J are TRBV5-6 and TRBJ2-6; D is undetermined. Trimming left V 0 bases short and J 4 bases short, with 8 bases between. The length of the CDR3 is 15 residues. Germline values: CDR1 SGHDT, CDR2 YYEEEE. CDR3 bases: TGTGCCAGCAGCTTGGGGGGTCCCGGGGCCAACGTCCTGACTTTC. Translating it yields CASSLGGPGANVLTF. Drawing the rest from reference TRBV5-6 and TRBJ2-6, the complete variable domain is DAGVTQSPTHLIKTRGQQVTLRCSPKSGHDTVSWYQQALGQGPQFIFQYYEEEERQRGNFPDRFSGHQFPNYSSELNVNALLLGDSALYLCASSLGGPGANVLTFGAGSRLTVL.

The chain couples TRBV6-1 to TRBJ1-2; 12 bases agree with TRBD1. Per the germline V gene, CDR1 is MNHNS and CDR2 is SASEGT. CDR3 length: 16 residues. Losses at the gene ends were 5 bases for V and 4 bases for J; bases not matched to a gene: 8. DNA for the CDR3: TGTGCCAGCAGTACCGCCGGGACAGGGGGCCTCTATGGCTACACCTTC. Amino acid sequence: CASSTAGTGGLYGYTF.

This rearrangement joins TRBV5-1 to TRBJ2-7; D gene uncertain. Trimming took off 2 bases at V and 3 bases at J, with 9 bases between the two ends. The CDR3 spans 13 residues. Germline V gene data show CDR1 as SGHRS and CDR2 as YFSETQ. As DNA, the CDR3 is TGCGCCAGCAGCTTCTCCAGCAGCTACGAGCAGTACTTC. Translation: CASSFSSSYEQYF.

This chain joins TRBV2 and TRBJ2-1; 8 bases line up with TRBD2. The trim removed 8 bases at V and 6 bases at J, leaving 6 bases unmatched. Germline loops: CDR1 SNHLY, CDR2 FYNNEI. The CDR3 runs to 13 residues. CDR3 in amino acids: CASVASGRNEQFF. Here the CDR3 DNA reads TGTGCCAGCGTCGCTAGCGGGCGCAATGAGCAGTTCTTC.

Turning to this clonotype: The junction does not match germline at one end; this may be a read error. The rearrangement uses TRBV6-2 or TRBV6-3 and TRBJ2-1, with D maybe TRBD2 (6 bases). This CDR3 region has 16 residues. CDR1 and CDR2 from the germline V gene are MNHEY and SVGEGT. CDR3 bases: TGTGCCAACAGTTCCCCCACCGGGACTCAGTGCGATGAGCAGTTCTTC. Encoded protein: CANSSPTGTQCDEQFF.

Worth noting for this clonotype: Germline is not matched at one junction end, which may reflect a read error. The chain couples TRBV19 to TRBJ2-3; D is unresolved. The CDR3 runs to 13 residues. Germline CDR1 LNHDA, CDR2 SQIVND (reference sequence). CDR3 sequence (DNA): TGTGCCAGTAATGGAGCAGGCACACATACGCAGTATTTT. It codes for CASNGAGTHTQYF.

The J gene is TRBJ1-2, the V gene TRBV5-5; no firm D call. V lost 0 bases to trimming and J lost 5 bases, with 8 bases between them. CDR3 length: 13 residues. CDR1 and CDR2 (germline): SGHKS, YYEKEE (reference sequence). The CDR3 loop is CASSLDPGYGYTF. CDR3 in DNA: TGTGCCAGCAGCTTGGACCCCGGGTATGGCTACACCTTC. The full variable domain, with the rest looked up from reference TRBV5-5 and TRBJ1-2, is DAGVTQSPTHLIKTRGQQVTLRCSPISGHKSVSWYQQVLGQGPQFIFQYYEKEERGRGNFPDRFSARQFPNYSSELNVNALLLGDSALYLCASSLDPGYGYTFGSGTRLTVV.

The genes are TRBV19 and TRBJ2-3; D may be TRBD1 (6 bases). In germline, CDR1 is LNHDA, CDR2 SQIVND (reference sequence). The CDR3 contains 16 residues. The V gene lost 0 bases and the J gene lost 0 bases, with 10 bases spanning the gap. DNA of the CDR3: TGTGCCAGTAGTATAGATAGGGGGAAAAGCACAGATACGCAGTATTTT. This codes for CASSIDRGKSTDTQYF.

About this clonotype: Its ends do not fully match the called genes, so a read error is possible. This chain links TRBV7-6 with TRBJ2-3, with TRBD1 matching over 7 bases. Germline V gives CDR1 SGHVS, CDR2 FNYEAQ. The CDR3 spans 14 residues. CDR3 nucleotide sequence: TGTGCCAGCAGCTCCTGGGACAGCAGAGATACGCAGTATTTT. Amino acid sequence: CASSSWDSRDTQYF. The full variable domain, completed using reference TRBV7-6 and TRBJ2-3, is GAGVSQSPRYKVTKRGQDVALRCDPISGHVSLYWYRQALGQGPEFLTYFNYEAQQDKSGLPNDRFSAERPEGSISTLTIQRTEQRDSAMYRCASSSWDSRDTQYFGPGTRLTVL.

The rearrangement links TRBV14 to TRBJ2-1; no reliable D call. Germline V CDR1 and CDR2: SGHDN, FVKESK. The CDR3 length is 11 residues. Trimming stripped 3 bases from V and 6 bases from J, with 3 bases between. The CDR3 DNA reads TGTGCCAGCAGCCACGCCAATGAGCAGTTCTTC. Encoded protein: CASSHANEQFF.

This rearrangement joins TRBV11-3 to TRBJ2-1; 13 bases are shared with TRBD2. CDR1 and CDR2 (germline): SGHNT, YENEEA. This CDR3 spans 16 amino acids. With 4 bases clipped from V and 7 bases from J, the junction kept 7 bases outside the gene matches. CDR3 protein: CASSYSLAGGMNEQFF. CDR3 in DNA: TGTGCCAGCAGCTACTCACTAGCGGGGGGGATGAATGAGCAGTTCTTC.

CDR3 residues: CASSETSGMKEQYF. The CDR3 region has the DNA TGTGCCAGCAGTGAGACTAGCGGGATGAAGGAGCAGTACTTC. V gene TRBV13 combines with J gene TRBJ2-7, with 11 bases identical to TRBD2. The CDR3 runs to 14 residues. V shed 6 bases, J shed 7 bases, and the junction held 8 bases outside the gene matches. Germline V gene lookup returns CDR1 PRHDT and CDR2 FYEKMQ (reference sequence).

This chain uses TRBV7-6 with TRBJ2-5; D gene uncertain. The CDR3 is made up of 13 amino acids. Between the trimmed V and J ends, which lost 6 bases and 4 bases, there was a span of 12 bases. Per germline, CDR1 SGHVS and CDR2 FNYEAQ. The DNA of the CDR3 is TGTGCCAGCAGTCCACAGCGAAGAGAGACCCAGTACTTC. It specifies CASSPQRRETQYF.

The genes are TRBV12-3 or TRBV12-4 and TRBJ2-5, with D possibly being TRBD1 (6 bases). V was clipped by 3 bases and J by 5 bases, with 13 bases between them. There are 14 residues in the CDR3. In DNA form, the CDR3 reads TGTGCCAGCAGTTTCTTGGGGGCGTATGAGACCCAGTACTTC. It specifies CASSFLGAYETQYF.

This clonotype was seen a single time. This chain connects TRBV20-1 to TRBJ1-5; 7 bases map to TRBD1. V lost 3 bases and J lost 4; bases outside the gene matches: 12. The CDR3 has 16 residues. CDR1 DFQATT and CDR2 SNEGSKA come from the germline V gene (reference sequence). The CDR3 here is CSASDQGGAENQPQHF. The CDR3 nucleotides read TGCAGTGCTAGTGATCAGGGGGGGGCAGAAAATCAGCCCCAGCATTTT.

The chain employs TRBV29-1 and TRBJ2-5; 8 nucleotides agree with TRBD1. Losses at the gene ends were 4 bases for V and 5 bases for J; bases not matched to a gene: 6. Germline CDR1 reads SQVTM; CDR2 reads ANQGSEA. The CDR3 runs 13 residues. The CDR3 DNA sequence: TGCAGCGTTGTAGCCGGACAGGGTGAGACCCAGTACTTC. This gives the protein CSVVAGQGETQYF. The whole variable domain, filled in from reference TRBV29-1 and TRBJ2-5, reads SAVISQKPSRDICQRGTSLTIQCQVDSQVTMMFWYRQQPGQSLTLIATANQGSEATYESGFVIDKFPISRPNLTFSTLTVSNMSPEDSSIYLCSVVAGQGETQYFGPGTRLLVL.

This clonotype came up once. The chain has TRBV28 and TRBJ2-1; 7 bases are shared with TRBD1. CDR1 MDHEN and CDR2 SYDVKM come from the germline V gene. V lost 4 bases, J lost 10 bases, and 16 bases stayed unmatched. This CDR3 is 16 amino acids long. CDR3 in amino acids: CASSSSGTDLSVEQFF. The CDR3 DNA sequence: TGTGCCAGCAGTTCCTCCGGGACAGACCTCTCAGTAGAGCAGTTCTTC.

This clonotype was seen a single time. The rearrangement uses TRBV12-3 or TRBV12-4 and TRBJ2-7, with 8 nucleotides matching TRBD1. There are 16 residues in the CDR3. V lost 5 bases and J lost 3; bases outside the gene matches: 12. Here the CDR3 reads CASSPGQGGLYYEQYF. In DNA form, the CDR3 reads TGTGCCAGCAGTCCAGGACAGGGTGGGTTGTACTACGAGCAGTACTTC.

V is TRBV18 and J is TRBJ2-7; 12 bases are a match to TRBD1. The germline V gene encodes CDR1 KGHSH and CDR2 LQKENI. With 2 bases clipped from V and 7 bases from J, the junction kept 3 bases outside the gene matches. The CDR3 is 14 residues long. In nucleotides, the CDR3 is TGTGCCAGCTCACCAGGGACAGGGGGCGCGGAGCAGTACTTC. Translated: CASSPGTGGAEQYF.

A remark on this clonotype: Germline is not matched at one junction end, which may reflect a read error. The V call is TRBV7-7, the J call TRBJ2-1; D ambiguous. The CDR3 length is 13 residues. The germline gives CDR1 SSHAT, CDR2 FNYEAQ (reference sequence). The CDR3 sequence is CASSLSLYNEQFF. Written as DNA, the CDR3 is TGTGCTAGCAGCCTAAGTCTCTACAATGAGCAGTTCTTC. Looking up the rest from reference TRBV7-7 and TRBJ2-1 gives the full variable domain: GAGVSQSPRYKVTKRGQDVTLRCDPISSHATLYWYQQALGQGPEFLTYFNYEAQPDKSGLPSDRFSAERPEGSISTLTIQRTEQRDSAMYRCASSLSLYNEQFFGPGTRLTVL.

The chain uses TRBV24-1 and TRBJ2-7, with D possibly being TRBD2 (6 bases). CDR1 is KGHDR and CDR2 is SFDVKD in the germline V gene. Between the trimmed V and J ends, which lost 3 bases and 3 bases, there was a span of 14 bases. The CDR3 totals 15 residues. The CDR3 nucleotides read TGTGCCACCAGTGATGGCGGGACGCCAGGCTACGAGCAGTACTTC. Its translation: CATSDGGTPGYEQYF.

The J gene is TRBJ1-1, the V gene TRBV28; D is possibly TRBD1 (6 bases). This CDR3 is built from 13 residues. Germline lookup yields CDR1 MDHEN and CDR2 SYDVKM. Trimming stripped 6 bases from V and 4 bases from J, with 12 bases between. This CDR3 is CASRTQGFTEAFF. In nucleotides, the CDR3 is TGTGCCAGCAGGACCCAGGGGTTCACTGAAGCTTTCTTT.